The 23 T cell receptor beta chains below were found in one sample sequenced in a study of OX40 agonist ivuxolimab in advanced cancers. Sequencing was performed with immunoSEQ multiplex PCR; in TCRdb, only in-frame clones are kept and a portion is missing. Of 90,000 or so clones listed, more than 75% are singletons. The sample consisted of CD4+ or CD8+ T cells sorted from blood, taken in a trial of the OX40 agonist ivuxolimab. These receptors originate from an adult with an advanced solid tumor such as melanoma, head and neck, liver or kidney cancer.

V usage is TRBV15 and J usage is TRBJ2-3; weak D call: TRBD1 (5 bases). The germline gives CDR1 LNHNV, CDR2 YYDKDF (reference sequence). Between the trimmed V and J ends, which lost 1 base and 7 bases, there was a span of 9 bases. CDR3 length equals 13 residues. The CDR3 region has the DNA TGTGCCACCAGCAGAGCAGGGATGAATACGCAGTATTTT. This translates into CATSRAGMNTQYF.

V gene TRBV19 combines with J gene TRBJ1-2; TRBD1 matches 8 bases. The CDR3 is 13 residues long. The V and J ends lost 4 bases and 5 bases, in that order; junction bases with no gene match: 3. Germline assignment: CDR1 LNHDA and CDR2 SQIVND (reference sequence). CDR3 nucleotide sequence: TGTGCCAGTAGTAAGGACAGGGAGTATGGCTACACCTTC. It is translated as CASSKDREYGYTF.

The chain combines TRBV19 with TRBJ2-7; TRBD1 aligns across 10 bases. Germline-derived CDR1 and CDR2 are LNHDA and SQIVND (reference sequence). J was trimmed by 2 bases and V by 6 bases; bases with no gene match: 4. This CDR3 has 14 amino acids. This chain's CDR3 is CASRGTGATYEQYF. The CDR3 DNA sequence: TGTGCCAGTAGAGGGACAGGGGCGACCTACGAGCAGTACTTC.

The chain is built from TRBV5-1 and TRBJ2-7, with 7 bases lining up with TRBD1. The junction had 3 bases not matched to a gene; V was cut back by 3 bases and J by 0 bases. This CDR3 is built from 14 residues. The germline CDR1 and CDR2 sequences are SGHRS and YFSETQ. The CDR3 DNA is TGCGCCAGCAGCTCGGACAGGAGCTCCTACGAGCAGTACTTC. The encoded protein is CASSSDRSSYEQYF. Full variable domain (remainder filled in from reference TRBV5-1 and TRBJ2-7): KAGVTQTPRYLIKTRGQQVTLSCSPISGHRSVSWYQQTPGQGLQFLFEYFSETQRNKGNFPGRFSGRQFSNSRSEMNVSTLELGDSALYLCASSSDRSSYEQYFGPGTRLTVT.

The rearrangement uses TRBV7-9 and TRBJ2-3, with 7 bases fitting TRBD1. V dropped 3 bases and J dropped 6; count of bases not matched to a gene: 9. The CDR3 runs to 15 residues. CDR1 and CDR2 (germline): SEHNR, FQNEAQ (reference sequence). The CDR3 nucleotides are TGTGCCAGCAGCTTGAGCCCCCCACAGGGGGATACGCAGTATTTT. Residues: CASSLSPPQGDTQYF.

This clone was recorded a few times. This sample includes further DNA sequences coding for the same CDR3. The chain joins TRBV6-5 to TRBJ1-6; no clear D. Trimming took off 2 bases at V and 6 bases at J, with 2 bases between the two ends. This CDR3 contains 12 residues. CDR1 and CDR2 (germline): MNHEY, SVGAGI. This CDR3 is CASSYRNSPLHF. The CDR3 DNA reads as TGTGCCAGCAGTTACCGTAATTCACCCCTCCACTTT.

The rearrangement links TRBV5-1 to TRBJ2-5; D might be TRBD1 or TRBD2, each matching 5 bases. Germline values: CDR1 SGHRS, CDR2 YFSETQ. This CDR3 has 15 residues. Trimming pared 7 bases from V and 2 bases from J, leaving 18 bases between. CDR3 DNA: TGCGCCAGCGTACTAGGCACGGGGCGGCAAGAGACCCAGTACTTC. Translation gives CASVLGTGRQETQYF.

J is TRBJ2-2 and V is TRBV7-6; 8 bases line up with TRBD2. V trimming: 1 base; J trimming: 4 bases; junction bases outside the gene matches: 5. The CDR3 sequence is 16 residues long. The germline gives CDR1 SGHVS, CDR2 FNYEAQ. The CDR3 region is CASSLDGTRVTGELFF. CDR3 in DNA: TGTGCCAGCAGCTTAGATGGGACTAGGGTCACCGGGGAGCTGTTTTTT.

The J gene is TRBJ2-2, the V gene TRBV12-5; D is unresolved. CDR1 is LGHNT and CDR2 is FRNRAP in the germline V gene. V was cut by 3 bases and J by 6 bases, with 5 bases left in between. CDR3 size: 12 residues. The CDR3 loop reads CASGFGAGELFF. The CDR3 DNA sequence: TGTGCTAGTGGTTTTGGCGCCGGGGAGCTGTTTTTT.

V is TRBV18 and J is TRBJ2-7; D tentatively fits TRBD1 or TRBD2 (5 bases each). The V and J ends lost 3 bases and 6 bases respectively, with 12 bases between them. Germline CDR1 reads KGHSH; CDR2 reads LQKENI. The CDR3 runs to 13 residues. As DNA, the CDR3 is TGTGCCAGCTCACCGGCAGCTGGGGGCGAGCAGTACTTC. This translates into CASSPAAGGEQYF.

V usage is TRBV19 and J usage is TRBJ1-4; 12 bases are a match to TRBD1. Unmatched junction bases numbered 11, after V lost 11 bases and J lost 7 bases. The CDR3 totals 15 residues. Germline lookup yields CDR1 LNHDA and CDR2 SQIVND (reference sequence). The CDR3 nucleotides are TGTGCCTCGGGACAGGGGGCGCGGGGAGGTGAAAAACTGTTTTTT. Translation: CASGQGARGGEKLFF. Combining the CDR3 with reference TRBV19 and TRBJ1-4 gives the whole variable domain DGGITQSPKYLFRKEGQNVTLSCEQNLNHDAMYWYRQDPGQGLRLIYYSQIVNDFQKGDIAEGYSVSREKKESFPLTVTSAQKNPTAFYLCASGQGARGGEKLFFGSGTQLSVL.

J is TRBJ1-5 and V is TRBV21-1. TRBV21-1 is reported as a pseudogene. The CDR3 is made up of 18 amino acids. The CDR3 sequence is CASSKEVGREKGNQPQHF. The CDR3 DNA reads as TGTGCCAGCAGCAAAGAGGTCGGCAGGGAGAAGGGCAATCAGCCCCAGCATTTT.

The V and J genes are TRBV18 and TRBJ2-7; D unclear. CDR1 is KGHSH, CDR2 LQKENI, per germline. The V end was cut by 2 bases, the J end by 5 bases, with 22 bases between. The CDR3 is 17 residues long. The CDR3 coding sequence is TGTGCCAGCTCACCAGGAAACGCCGCAACTTCCCCCAACGAGCAGTACTTC. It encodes CASSPGNAATSPNEQYF.

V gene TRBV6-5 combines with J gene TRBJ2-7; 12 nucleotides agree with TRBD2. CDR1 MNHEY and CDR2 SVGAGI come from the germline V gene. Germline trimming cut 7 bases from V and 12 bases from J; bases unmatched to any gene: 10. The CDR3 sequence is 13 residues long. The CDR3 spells CASTPTSGGPPYF. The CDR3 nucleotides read TGTGCCAGCACCCCGACTAGCGGGGGCCCACCGTACTTC.

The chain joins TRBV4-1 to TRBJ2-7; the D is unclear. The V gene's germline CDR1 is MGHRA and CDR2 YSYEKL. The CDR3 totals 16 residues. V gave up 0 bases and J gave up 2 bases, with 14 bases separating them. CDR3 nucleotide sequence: TGCGCCAGCAGCCAAGATCATCGGCAGCTAGCCTACGAGCAGTACTTC. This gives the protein CASSQDHRQLAYEQYF.

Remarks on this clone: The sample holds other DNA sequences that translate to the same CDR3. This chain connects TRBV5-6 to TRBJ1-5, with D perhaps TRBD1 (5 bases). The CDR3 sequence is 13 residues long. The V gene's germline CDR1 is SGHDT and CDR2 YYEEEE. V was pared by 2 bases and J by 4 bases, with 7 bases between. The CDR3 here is CASSLAGNQPQHF. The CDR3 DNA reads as TGTGCCAGCAGCTTAGCAGGGAATCAGCCCCAGCATTTT.

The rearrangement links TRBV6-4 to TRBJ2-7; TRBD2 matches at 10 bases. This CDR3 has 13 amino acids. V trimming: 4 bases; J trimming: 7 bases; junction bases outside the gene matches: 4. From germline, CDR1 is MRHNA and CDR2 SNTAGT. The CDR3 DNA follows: TGTGCCAGCAGTGTTCTAGCGGGAGTTGAGCAGTACTTC. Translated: CASSVLAGVEQYF.

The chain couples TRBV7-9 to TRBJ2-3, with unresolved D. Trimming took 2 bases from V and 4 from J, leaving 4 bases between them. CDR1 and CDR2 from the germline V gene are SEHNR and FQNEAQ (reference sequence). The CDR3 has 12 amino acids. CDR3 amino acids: CASSLSPDTQYF. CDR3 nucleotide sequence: TGTGCCAGCAGCTTATCCCCAGATACGCAGTATTTT.

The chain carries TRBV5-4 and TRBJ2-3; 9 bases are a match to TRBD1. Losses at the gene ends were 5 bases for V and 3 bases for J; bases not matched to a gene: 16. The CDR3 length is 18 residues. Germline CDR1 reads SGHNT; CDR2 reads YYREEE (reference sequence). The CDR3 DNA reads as TGTGCCAGCAGTTCCAAGGGTGGGGGGACAGGGAAGACAGATACGCAGTATTTT. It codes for CASSSKGGGTGKTDTQYF.

In DNA form, the CDR3 reads TGTGCCAGCAGCTGGTTGACAGGGTACTTCTACGAGCAGTACTTC. It translates to CASSWLTGYFYEQYF. The genes are TRBV12-1 and TRBJ2-7; the DNA was not compared with TRBD1, the D call given in the table. TRBV12-1 is noted as a pseudogene. The CDR3 is 15 residues long.

The DNA for the CDR3 is TGTGCCTGGAGTGTGGCATCCGGAAACTATGGCTACACCTTC. Protein sequence: CAWSVASGNYGYTF. The chain uses TRBV30 and TRBJ1-2; D is ambiguous. The V and J ends lost 0 bases and 2 bases respectively, with 10 bases between them. The CDR3 runs to 14 residues. Germline V gene data show CDR1 as GTSNPN and CDR2 as SVGIG (reference sequence).

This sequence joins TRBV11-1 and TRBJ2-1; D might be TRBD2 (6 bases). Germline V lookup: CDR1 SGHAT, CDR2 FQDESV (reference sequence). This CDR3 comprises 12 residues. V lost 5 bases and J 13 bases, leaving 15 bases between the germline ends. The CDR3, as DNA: TGTGCCAGCAGCCCGTCGGGGCGGGGACAGTTCTTC. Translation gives CASSPSGRGQFF.

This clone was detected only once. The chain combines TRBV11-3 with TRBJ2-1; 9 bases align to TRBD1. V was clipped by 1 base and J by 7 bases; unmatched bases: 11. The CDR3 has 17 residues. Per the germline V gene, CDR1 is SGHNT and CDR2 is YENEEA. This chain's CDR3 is CASSLGTGTGISNEQFF. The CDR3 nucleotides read TGTGCCAGCAGCTTAGGAACCGGGACAGGGATATCAAATGAGCAGTTCTTC.